The 5 T cell receptor beta chains reported below all come from one sample, sequenced in a study of blood T cell repertoires in COVID-19. This table comes from immunoSEQ multiplex PCR, and its TCRdb copy is limited to in-frame clones, with some not included. The table includes about 160,000 clones, 70% to 90% detected once. The source material was peripheral blood. These receptors came from a human donor in a cohort sampled during active COVID-19.

As DNA, the CDR3 is TGCGCCAGCAGCCAAGATGGGGGGACCTCCTACGAGCAGTACTTC. Translation gives CASSQDGGTSYEQYF. This chain uses TRBV4-3 with TRBJ2-7, with a tentative D call TRBD2 (6 bases). The germline V and J ends were trimmed by 0 bases and 0 bases, with 9 bases remaining between them. The germline V gene has CDR1 LGHNA and CDR2 YSLEER. CDR3 length equals 15 residues.

This clone was observed a handful of times. The chain couples TRBV7-2 to TRBJ2-5; 10 bases are a match to TRBD2. The germline CDR1 and CDR2 sequences are SGHTA and FQGNSA. V lost 5 bases, J lost 5 bases, and 2 bases stayed unmatched. The CDR3 loop spans 13 amino acids. CDR3 sequence: CASSPGLAETQYF. In DNA form, the CDR3 reads TGTGCCAGCAGCCCGGGACTAGCGGAGACCCAGTACTTC.

This clone was observed a single time. The J gene is TRBJ1-1, the V gene TRBV14; D might be TRBD1 (6 bases). The germline V and J ends were trimmed by 0 bases and 0 bases, with 8 bases remaining between them. The germline CDR1 and CDR2 sequences are SGHDN and FVKESK. The CDR3 spans 15 residues. The CDR3 loop reads CASSQEGAVNTEAFF. The CDR3 DNA reads TGTGCCAGCAGCCAAGAGGGGGCTGTGAACACTGAAGCTTTCTTT.

The chain carries TRBV7-2 and TRBJ2-2; a weak D match, TRBD2 (6 bases). In germline, CDR1 is SGHTA, CDR2 FQGNSA. V gave up 7 bases and J gave up 5 bases, with 20 bases separating them. This CDR3 is 16 amino acids long. The CDR3 region is CASIGKGVAGTGELFF. CDR3 DNA sequence: TGTGCCAGCATCGGCAAAGGGGTCGCGGGGACCGGGGAGCTGTTTTTT.

The chain links TRBV7-3 to TRBJ2-3, with D possibly TRBD1 on 5 matching bases. The V gene lost 8 bases and the J gene lost 2 bases, with 11 bases spanning the gap. Germline CDR1 is SGHTA and CDR2 is FQGTGA. The CDR3 loop spans 13 amino acids. The CDR3 DNA reads as TGTGCCAGCGGGGCCGATCTCACAGATACGCAGTATTTT. Residues: CASGADLTDTQYF.